What follows are 2 T cell receptor beta chains derived from one specimen sequenced in a study of blood T cell repertoires in COVID-19. Sequenced by immunoSEQ multiplex PCR; TCRdb stores in-frame clones only, minus some. The data hold some 100,000 clones, with roughly 79% observed a single time. Sequenced material: peripheral blood. These receptors were obtained from a human donor in a cohort sampled during active COVID-19.

The J gene is TRBJ2-7, the V gene TRBV5-1; 11 bases line up with TRBD2. Trimming took 0 bases from V and 7 from J; bases not matched to a gene: 6. Germline V gene data show CDR1 as SGHRS and CDR2 as YFSETQ. The CDR3 is 15 residues long. The DNA of the CDR3 is TGCGCCAGCAGCTTGGTTAGCGGGGGGGCCTGGGAGCAGTACTTC. Its translation is CASSLVSGGAWEQYF.

The CDR3 region has the DNA TGTGCCAGCAGTAGGGCTGGGACAGGGTACAGCAATCAGCCCCAGCATTTT. Translation gives CASSRAGTGYSNQPQHF. The V gene is TRBV5-8, the J gene TRBJ1-5; 9 nucleotides match TRBD1. The CDR3 loop spans 17 amino acids. Trimming cost V 5 bases and J 1 base; bases outside gene matches: 10. Germline CDR1 is SGHTS and CDR2 is YDEGEE.